These 32 T cell receptor beta chains originate from one sample sequenced in a study of CD8+ T cells in alopecia areata (dated by TCRdb to 2017 to 2018). The protocol used for the library was the immunoSEQ multiplex PCR assay. For TCR sequencing, RNA was extracted from every sample and reverse transcribed into cDNA to serve as template. The table was pulled from immuneACCESS by TCRdb, which kept in-frame rearrangements only. Such tables lose some clones; where checked, under half of the loss comes from unresolved V genes, and the rest has no known cause. The sample table records around 190,000 clones; approximately 60% of these occur just once. Together, the top ten hold around 5% of the sample. Sequencing was performed on CD8+ T cells sorted from blood. All receptors come from a human donor in good health.

The table lists this clone with a few counts. The chain is built from TRBV7-6 and TRBJ1-1; TRBD1 matches 8 bases. CDR3 length: 14 residues. With 6 bases clipped from V and 2 bases from J, the junction kept 5 bases outside the gene matches. CDR1 is SGHVS, CDR2 FNYEAQ, per germline. CDR3: CASSTGQGNTEAFF. In DNA, the CDR3 is TGTGCCAGCAGTACCGGACAGGGTAACACTGAAGCTTTCTTT.

Points on this clone: This specimen includes other DNA sequences encoding the same CDR3. The chain links TRBV7-9 to TRBJ1-1; unclear D gene. Trimming removed 6 bases at V and 0 bases at J, with 2 bases between. The germline V gene has CDR1 SEHNR and CDR2 FQNEAQ (reference sequence). CDR3 length: 11 residues. CDR3 nucleotides: TGTGCCAGCAGATTGAACACTGAAGCTTTCTTT. This codes for CASRLNTEAFF.

The chain uses TRBV2 and TRBJ1-2, with TRBD1 as a possible D gene (6 bases). The germline V gene encodes CDR1 SNHLY and CDR2 FYNNEI. V lost 7 bases and J 3 bases, leaving 15 bases between the germline ends. CDR3 length: 14 residues. CDR3 DNA: TGTGCCAGCATACCGACAGGAGGGGACTATGGCTACACCTTC. Translated, it gives CASIPTGGDYGYTF.

In this sample, this clone turned up a few times. As DNA, the CDR3 is TGCAGCTACACCCCTAGCGGAACAGATACGCAGTATTTT. It translates to CSYTPSGTDTQYF. This chain links TRBV29-1 with TRBJ2-3; 7 nucleotides agree with TRBD2. V shed 8 bases, J shed 3 bases, and the junction held 8 bases outside the gene matches. CDR3 size: 13 residues. CDR1 is SQVTM and CDR2 is ANQGSEA in the germline V gene.

The chain recombines TRBV7-2 with TRBJ2-7; TRBD1 matches at 7 bases. Germline V lookup: CDR1 SGHTA, CDR2 FQGNSA. The CDR3 loop spans 17 amino acids. The trim removed 1 base at V and 0 bases at J, leaving 9 bases unmatched. CDR3 sequence reads: CASSLDPSRGHSYEQYF. CDR3 DNA: TGTGCCAGCAGCTTAGATCCCTCGAGGGGGCACTCCTACGAGCAGTACTTC.

The rearrangement joins TRBV5-5 to TRBJ1-1; D unresolved. With 0 bases removed from V and 1 base from J, the gap between germline ends came to 10 bases. CDR3 length: 15 residues. Germline lookup yields CDR1 SGHKS and CDR2 YYEKEE (reference sequence). The CDR3 region is CASSLDGWRNTEAFF. DNA of the CDR3: TGTGCCAGCAGCTTGGATGGCTGGAGGAACACTGAAGCTTTCTTT.

The chain links TRBV13 to TRBJ2-7; no clear D gene. Germline loops: CDR1 PRHDT, CDR2 FYEKMQ (reference sequence). The CDR3 is made up of 14 amino acids. Trimming removed 0 bases from V and 3 bases from J, with 9 bases in between. The CDR3 DNA reads as TGTGCCAGCAGCTTAGGGCCAGATTACTACGAGCAGTACTTC. Its protein product is CASSLGPDYYEQYF.

This clone turned up a few times. The rearrangement uses TRBV7-9 and TRBJ2-3; D may be TRBD1 (5 bases). Germline-derived CDR1 and CDR2 are SEHNR and FQNEAQ (reference sequence). V was shortened by 0 bases and J by 2 bases, with 9 bases between the two germline ends. This CDR3 contains 15 residues. CDR3 sequence: CASSLATAYTDTQYF. The CDR3 region has the DNA TGTGCCAGCAGCTTAGCGACAGCTTACACAGATACGCAGTATTTT.

The chain joins TRBV9 to TRBJ1-6; maybe TRBD1 (5 bases). Trimming took 0 bases from V and 10 from J, leaving 11 bases between them. The length of the CDR3 is 14 residues. Germline loops: CDR1 SGDLS, CDR2 YYNGEE. The CDR3, as DNA: TGTGCCAGCAGCGTAGAGCAGGGCGGGTCACCCCTCCACTTT. This codes for CASSVEQGGSPLHF.

The sample holds many counts of this clone. The chain joins TRBV4-1 to TRBJ2-3; D is ambiguous. V was shortened by 0 bases and J by 6 bases, with 13 bases between the two germline ends. This CDR3 is 15 amino acids long. CDR1 MGHRA and CDR2 YSYEKL come from the germline V gene. CDR3 residues: CASSQESGPMDTQYF. CDR3 DNA: TGCGCCAGCAGCCAAGAATCTGGGCCTATGGATACGCAGTATTTT.

This clone was counted only a few times. The identical CDR3 is also encoded by other nucleotide sequences in the sample. The chain has TRBV27 and TRBJ2-1; tentative D call: TRBD2 (6 bases). This CDR3 spans 15 amino acids. Germline loops: CDR1 MNHEY, CDR2 SMNVEV (reference sequence). The V gene lost 0 bases and the J gene lost 2 bases, with 8 bases spanning the gap. DNA for the CDR3: TGTGCCAGCAGTTTATCCGGGGGTACCTACAATGAGCAGTTCTTC. This encodes CASSLSGGTYNEQFF.

This rearrangement joins TRBV6-1 to TRBJ2-7, with D unclear. Germline assignment: CDR1 MNHNS and CDR2 SASEGT. The CDR3 covers 11 residues. V lost 7 bases to trimming and J lost 6 bases, with 10 bases between them. CDR3 sequence (DNA): TGTGCCAGCACCGCAAGCACCGAGCAGTACTTC. Its translation is CASTASTEQYF.

The V and J genes are TRBV9 and TRBJ2-3; D gene unclear. The CDR3 totals 15 residues. V was clipped by 0 bases and J by 3 bases, with 11 bases between them. Germline V gene data show CDR1 as SGDLS and CDR2 as YYNGEE. In DNA, the CDR3 is TGTGCCAGCAGCGTAGTGGATTCGGCGACAGATACGCAGTATTTT. This codes for CASSVVDSATDTQYF.

This clone was seen only a few times. The rearrangement joins TRBV6-5 to TRBJ2-7; TRBD1 aligns across 9 bases. The V gene end was trimmed by 2 bases and the J gene end by 5 bases; junction bases not matched to a gene: 7. The CDR3 length is 15 residues. Germline CDR1 reads MNHEY; CDR2 reads SVGAGI. The CDR3 bases are TGTGCCAGCAGTTACAAATTAAGGGACAGGGACGAGCAGTACTTC. Translating it yields CASSYKLRDRDEQYF.

The chain is built from TRBV14 and TRBJ2-3, with 9 bases identical to TRBD2. The V segment lost 3 bases and the J segment 2 bases; nucleotides outside the gene matches: 3. CDR3 length: 15 amino acids. CDR1 is SGHDN and CDR2 is FVKESK in the germline V gene. CDR3 amino acids: CASSHTSGPTDTQYF. DNA of the CDR3: TGTGCCAGCAGCCATACTAGCGGGCCCACAGATACGCAGTATTTT.

The rearrangement uses TRBV27 and TRBJ1-2, with 7 bases lining up with TRBD1. V lost 5 bases, J lost 2 bases, and 14 bases stayed unmatched. Germline lookup yields CDR1 MNHEY and CDR2 SMNVEV (reference sequence). There are 17 residues in the CDR3. CDR3: CASSPRTGRTRNYGYTF. The CDR3 DNA is TGTGCCAGCAGTCCCCGGACAGGTCGTACGCGAAACTATGGCTACACCTTC.

The chain uses TRBV30 and TRBJ2-5, with 7 bases fitting TRBD2. CDR1 is GTSNPN, CDR2 SVGIG, per germline (reference sequence). CDR3 length: 14 amino acids. After removal of 2 bases from V and 3 bases from J, the junction contained 6 bases not matched to a gene. Written as DNA, the CDR3 is TGTGCCTGGAGTTATGACACTAGCGAAGAGACCCAGTACTTC. It is translated as CAWSYDTSEETQYF. Drawing the rest from reference TRBV30 and TRBJ2-5, the complete variable domain is SQTIHQWPATLVQPVGSPLSLECTVEGTSNPNLYWYRQAAGRGLQLLFYSVGIGQISSEVPQNLSASRPQDRQFILSSKKLLLSDSGFYLCAWSYDTSEETQYFGPGTRLLVL.

The chain is built from TRBV27 and TRBJ1-5; D remains unclear. V was cut by 2 bases and J by 0 bases, with 8 bases left in between. The germline V gene has CDR1 MNHEY and CDR2 SMNVEV (reference sequence). CDR3 length: 15 residues. The CDR3: CASSLLQYSNQPQHF. CDR3 nucleotide sequence: TGTGCCAGCAGTTTACTGCAATATAGCAATCAGCCCCAGCATTTT.

The chain is built from TRBV29-1 and TRBJ1-1; TRBD1 might be the D (6 bases). The CDR3 extends over 14 amino acids. V lost 4 bases and J lost 5, with 17 bases in between. Germline assignment: CDR1 SQVTM and CDR2 ANQGSEA. The CDR3, as DNA: TGCAGCGTTGCCCTGACAGGTCGGCAGACTGAAGCTTTCTTT. Translation gives CSVALTGRQTEAFF. Filled out from reference TRBV29-1 and TRBJ1-1, the complete variable domain reads SAVISQKPSRDICQRGTSLTIQCQVDSQVTMMFWYRQQPGQSLTLIATANQGSEATYESGFVIDKFPISRPNLTFSTLTVSNMSPEDSSIYLCSVALTGRQTEAFFGQGTRLTVV.

The V and J genes are TRBV7-9 and TRBJ1-1; D not resolved. The CDR3 has 13 amino acids. Germline V gene sequence: CDR1 SEHNR, CDR2 FQNEAQ (reference sequence). V dropped 6 bases and J dropped 0 bases, with 8 bases sitting between them. The CDR3, as DNA: TGTGCCAGCAGGGAAACAGTGAACACTGAAGCTTTCTTT. It encodes CASRETVNTEAFF.

In this sample, this clone turned up once. The V call is TRBV25-1, the J call TRBJ2-5; D remains ambiguous. CDR1 is MGHDK, CDR2 SYGVNS, per germline. The CDR3 sequence is 14 residues long. The V gene lost 2 bases and the J gene lost 2 bases, with 9 bases spanning the gap. CDR3 in amino acids: CASSERRGQETQYF. The DNA of the CDR3 is TGTGCCAGCAGTGAAAGGAGAGGACAAGAGACCCAGTACTTC.

V is TRBV13 and J is TRBJ2-5; 8 nucleotides line up with TRBD2. This CDR3 spans 15 amino acids. CDR1 and CDR2 (germline): PRHDT, FYEKMQ (reference sequence). V was clipped by 5 bases and J by 3 bases; unmatched bases: 8. The CDR3, as DNA: TGTGCCAGCAGCCGGGAGGGGCAGGGCGAAGAGACCCAGTACTTC. Encoded protein: CASSREGQGEETQYF.

The chain carries TRBV29-1 and TRBJ1-1; 8 nucleotides line up with TRBD1. J lost 11 bases, V lost 6 bases, and 8 bases had no gene match. The germline V gene has CDR1 SQVTM and CDR2 ANQGSEA. CDR3 length equals 11 residues. The CDR3 sequence is CSVAGQGLAFF. CDR3 nucleotides: TGCAGCGTCGCCGGACAGGGACTGGCTTTCTTT.

This clone was seen only a few times. The chain carries TRBV7-8 and TRBJ2-7, with 11 positions matching TRBD2. After removal of 5 bases from V and 6 bases from J, the junction contained 9 bases not matched to a gene. This CDR3 contains 15 residues. CDR1 and CDR2 from the germline V gene are SGHVS and FQNEAQ. The CDR3 DNA reads as TGTGCCAGCAGCCTGGGGTCTAGCGGGGGGAGCGAGCAGTACTTC. This encodes CASSLGSSGGSEQYF. Drawing the rest from reference TRBV7-8 and TRBJ2-7, the complete variable domain is GAGVSQSPRYKVAKRGQDVALRCDPISGHVSLFWYQQALGQGPEFLTYFQNEAQLDKSGLPSDRFFAERPEGSVSTLKIQRTQQEDSAVYLCASSLGSSGGSEQYFGPGTRLTVT.

The V call is TRBV7-9, the J call TRBJ2-3; no firm D call. CDR1 SEHNR and CDR2 FQNEAQ come from the germline V gene (reference sequence). V lost 4 bases and J 2 bases, leaving 10 bases between the germline ends. The CDR3 is 14 residues long. CDR3 coding DNA: TGTGCCAGCAGCTCACCGGGCTCCACAGATACGCAGTATTTT. This gives the protein CASSSPGSTDTQYF.

The V and J genes are TRBV29-1 and TRBJ2-2, with D perhaps matching TRBD2 (5 bases). The V end lost 4 bases, the J end lost 1 base, and 13 bases lay between the germline ends. Germline-derived CDR1 and CDR2 are SQVTM and ANQGSEA. The CDR3 is 15 amino acids. The CDR3 DNA follows: TGCAGCGTTGTGTCGGGGTTGGTGAACACCGGGGAGCTGTTTTTT. Its protein product is CSVVSGLVNTGELFF.

The chain combines TRBV15 with TRBJ2-6; D is possibly TRBD1 (5 bases). The CDR3 runs to 18 residues. CDR1 and CDR2 from the germline V gene are LNHNV and YYDKDF (reference sequence). Trimming cost V 0 bases and J 0 bases, with 12 bases left between them. The CDR3 DNA reads TGTGCCACCAGCAGAGATGGGGCCGGACGCTCTGGGGCCAACGTCCTGACTTTC. This gives the protein CATSRDGAGRSGANVLTF.

The V and J genes are TRBV6-1 and TRBJ1-1; tentatively, D is TRBD1 (5 bases). There are 15 residues in the CDR3. Germline V gives CDR1 MNHNS, CDR2 SASEGT. Trimming removed 6 bases from V and 5 bases from J, with 19 bases in between. The CDR3 here is CASRETPDGGTEAFF. CDR3 bases: TGTGCCAGCAGGGAAACCCCCGATGGGGGGACTGAAGCTTTCTTT.

V usage is TRBV7-9 and J usage is TRBJ1-1; 8 bases fit TRBD1. In germline, CDR1 is SEHNR, CDR2 FQNEAQ (reference sequence). Germline trimming cut 5 bases from V and 1 base from J; bases unmatched to any gene: 6. CDR3 length equals 15 residues. The CDR3 coding sequence is TGTGCCAGCAGCCGAGGACAGGGACCGAACACTGAAGCTTTCTTT. Encoded protein: CASSRGQGPNTEAFF.

V gene TRBV10-3 combines with J gene TRBJ2-3; D is unresolved. Germline CDR1 ENHRY, CDR2 SYGVKD. V lost 7 bases to trimming and J lost 1 base, with 9 bases between them. There are 13 residues in the CDR3. The CDR3 sequence: CAIIDPRTDTQYF. CDR3 coding DNA: TGTGCCATCATCGACCCTCGCACAGATACGCAGTATTTT.

The chain joins TRBV15 to TRBJ1-2, with a possible D match to TRBD1 (5 bases). The CDR3 consists of 15 residues. Germline values: CDR1 LNHNV, CDR2 YYDKDF (reference sequence). V was trimmed by 0 bases and J by 2 bases, leaving 10 bases between them. The CDR3 sequence: CATSRDLGTNYGYTF. In DNA form, the CDR3 reads TGTGCCACCAGCAGAGATTTAGGGACCAACTATGGCTACACCTTC.

The chain carries TRBV6-5 and TRBJ2-7, with 11 bases lining up with TRBD1. The CDR3 totals 15 residues. Germline-derived CDR1 and CDR2 are MNHEY and SVGAGI. Trimming at V came to 0 bases and at J to 5 bases, leaving 3 bases not matched to a gene. Here the CDR3 reads CASSYSGDRGNEQYF. CDR3 DNA sequence: TGTGCCAGCAGTTACTCTGGGGACAGGGGGAACGAGCAGTACTTC.